This T cell receptor beta chain was found in a study of cytomegalovirus exposure and HLA in healthy donors. On the study more broadly: As released early, the data held about 85 million unique TCRs from HLA-typed donors.

The V segment lost 6 bases and the J segment 4 bases; nucleotides outside the gene matches: 8. From germline, CDR1 is MRHNA and CDR2 SNTAGT. This CDR3 has 15 residues. The PCR employed 60 Vbeta primers together with 13 Jbeta primers. Here immunoSEQ multiplex PCR was the method, and the copy in TCRdb shows in-frame clones only, minus some. The repertoire consists of roughly 34,000 clones, with 75% to 85% occurring once and the leading ten covering 5% to 6.5%. The sample holds one count of this clone. As yet, its antigen is unknown. Study-level points and caveats: Most TCR sequences showed up rarely, but some public TCRs showed up in many donors. Associated with cytomegalovirus, according to the listing, were 150 to 200 TCR beta chains.

The clonotype originates from a male donor in good health and CMV-seronegative. The chain is built from TRBV6-4 and TRBJ2-3; 9 bases are a match to TRBD2. The sample consisted of PBMCs. CDR3 amino acids: CASRDGTSRPDTQYF. The CDR3 DNA follows: TGTGCCAGCAGGGATGGGACTAGCCGGCCAGATACGCAGTATTTT.